This T cell receptor (beta chain) originates from a study of T cells after yellow fever vaccination. Study summary: SMART-Seq v4 Ultra Low Input prepared libraries from low-cell fractions. Study conclusions and caveats: Most clones from primary vaccination resurfaced after the booster (about 95% CD4, around 89% CD8).

For TCR, cDNA came from 5'RACE template switching, which added a universal primer site and UMIs. Each CDR3 protein is one row after TCRdb ran MiXCR on the 5' RACE reads. The table has 500,000 to 650,000 distinct CDR3 sequences, about 13% seen once. Germline assignment: CDR1 MDHEN and CDR2 SYDVKM. The CDR3 extends over 18 amino acids. Trimming removed 6 bases at V and 1 base at J, with 25 bases between. This clonotype was seen more than once but under ten times. Antigen specificity is unknown. This TCR was recovered from a man aged 25 to 45 who received the YFV17D yellow fever vaccine. The material was PBMCs, obtained on the day of the yellow fever booster vaccination. The chain combines TRBV28 with TRBJ2-7; D is uncertain. CDR3 in DNA: TGTGCCAGCAGGAAATGGCCCCGGGTTAGCACGTCGTCCTACGAGCAGTACTTC. It is translated as CASRKWPRVSTSSYEQYF.